The clone carrying this T cell receptor beta chain turned up a few times. The antigen is undetermined. This sample was included in a study of Graves' ophthalmopathy and Graves' hyperthyroidism. Study-level information: Hyperthyroidism counted as stable given no ophthalmopathy within 18 months of follow-up.

The CDR3 contains 14 residues. Deletions cut 0 bases from V and 6 bases from J, with 14 bases between. Germline-derived CDR1 and CDR2 are DFQATT and SNEGSKA (reference sequence). General study findings and limits: The model's ophthalmopathy progression predictions had roughly 65% sensitivity and 72.22% specificity.

As the template, RNA transcripts were used to amplify TCR beta CDR3 regions. HTBI-primed RT-PCR formed the first round, and a multiplex PCR formed the second. TCRdb reprocessed the multiplex PCR reads with MiXCR, giving one entry per CDR3 protein. This table holds about 600,000 distinct CDR3 sequences, just under 40% found once. The TCR sequence derives from an adult man with Graves' hyperthyroidism. The chain recombines TRBV20-1 with TRBJ1-2; tentatively, D is TRBD1 (6 bases). The sequenced material came from peripheral blood or thyroid tissue (not recorded which). The chain's CDR3 is CSARDPAGVHGYTF. CDR3 nucleotides: TGCAGTGCTAGAGATCCGGCAGGGGTACATGGCTACACCTTC.